This TCR beta chain was sequenced during a study of T cell clones after liver transplantation. In the study overall: Pre-transplant mixed lymphocyte reactions yielded third-party-reactive TCRbeta sequences as comparators for graft-donor-reactive sequences. Three of the eight recipients were HCV-positive; the rest had non-autoimmune, non-viral transplant indications. Subjects received no induction therapy and standard immunosuppression until randomization at 12-24 months post-transplant. Timepoints were pre-transplant, pre-withdrawal, and after withdrawal was completed or failed.

CDR3 length: 16 residues. Trimming stripped 4 bases from V and 0 bases from J, with 17 bases between. Germline CDR1 GTSNPN, CDR2 SVGIG (reference sequence). Assay used: immunoSEQ multiplex PCR; TCRdb lists only in-frame clones, some missing. The table has about 74,000 clones, around 80% seen once. Sequencing used CD4+ T cells from blood, obtained before liver transplant. The source is a human donor who received a liver transplant. The gene calls are TRBV30 and TRBJ2-3; D call uncertain. The CDR3 nucleotides read TGTGCCTGGAAGCCGATACTGTCTTCTAGCACAGATACGCAGTATTTT. This sequence encodes CAWKPILSSSTDTQYF.